This T cell receptor beta chain was sequenced in a study of shared clonotypes between healthy human individuals. Points from the study as a whole: At large depth, rarefaction still showed sorted-subset sequencing to be incomplete. Sampling used blood alone; tissue repertoires probably differ.

Naive CD8 cells lacked CD45RO and underwent positive selection for CCR7, leaving out terminally differentiated effector memory CD45RA+ cells. This clone was recorded a few times. Antigen: not known. Only in-frame clones appear in the TCRdb table, and some are missing; sequencing was by immunoSEQ multiplex PCR. The data hold about 2.1 million clones, with about 93% observed a single time. Trimming cost V 4 bases and J 4 bases, with 13 bases left between them. CDR1 SEHNR and CDR2 FQNEAQ come from the germline V gene (reference sequence). This CDR3 is built from 14 residues. The sequenced sample was naive CD8+ T cells from PBMCs. The gene calls are TRBV7-9 and TRBJ1-1; tentative D call: TRBD1 (5 bases). This TCR was recovered from a man aged 18-30 years in good health. Some clones in this sample may be carry-over from other donors' samples. This CDR3 is CASSSRPGGTEAFF. The CDR3 DNA reads as TGTGCCAGCAGCTCCCGGCCGGGGGGCACTGAAGCTTTCTTT.